This TCR beta chain was captured by sequencing in a study of neurological immune-mediated disorders. Time point specified: longitudinal time-point 3. Whole-study results and caveats: The repertoires of 18 of 34 multiple sclerosis patients were placed by phylogenetic grouping in a single related-CDR3 cluster, which may be a signature.

This clonotype was observed many times. The target antigen is unknown. The cDNA was synthesized by 5'RACE incorporating 10-nucleotide random UMIs. TCRdb used MiXCR to reprocess the 5' RACE reads, holding one entry per CDR3 protein. The data contain more than 75,000 distinct CDR3 sequences, roughly 4.3% of them singletons. V gave up 0 bases and J gave up 6 bases, with 9 bases separating them. Germline CDR1 reads SGHDT; CDR2 reads YYEEEE. The CDR3 has 13 residues. The sequencing sample was made of PBMCs. The rearrangement uses TRBV5-6 and TRBJ1-2; D possibly corresponds to TRBD1 (6 bases). This receptor was identified in a woman in her sixties or seventies with multiple sclerosis. For the CDR3, the DNA is TGTGCCAGCAGCTTGGACAGGGCAAATGGCTACACCTTC. Translating it yields CASSLDRANGYTF.